A single sample is the source of the 17 T cell receptor beta chains below, sequenced in a study of CD8 T cells in ankylosing spondylitis. Their cognate antigens are unknown. Points from the study as a whole: A TCR beta motif of fewer than 10 highly homologous variants seemed to mark ankylosing spondylitis blood.

TCRdb recomputed calls from the 5' RACE reads with MiXCR, one row per CDR3 protein. The table includes about 460,000 distinct CDR3 sequences, about 5% detected once. The sequenced material came from blood, either unsorted or a sorted T cell fraction (not recorded which). These receptors came from a male donor with ankylosing spondylitis.

The sample holds many counts of this clonotype. The genes are TRBV7-9 and TRBJ2-7, with D tentatively TRBD1 or TRBD2 (6 bases each). This CDR3 has 12 residues. The germline V gene encodes CDR1 SEHNR and CDR2 FQNEAQ (reference sequence). Trimming removed 1 base at V and 6 bases at J, with 7 bases between. The chain's CDR3 is CASSLEGGEQYF. In DNA form, the CDR3 reads TGTGCCAGCAGCTTAGAGGGGGGCGAGCAGTACTTC.

This clonotype was recorded at least ten times. CDR3 residues: CAIKGSQGPGETQYF. CDR3 DNA sequence: TGTGCCATCAAAGGATCGCAGGGACCGGGGGAGACCCAGTACTTC. The rearrangement joins TRBV10-3 to TRBJ2-5; D might be TRBD1 or TRBD2, each matching 5 bases. The CDR3 has 15 amino acids. Per the germline V gene, CDR1 is ENHRY and CDR2 is SYGVKD. Deletions cut 7 bases from V and 5 bases from J, with 20 bases between.

The chain has TRBV10-3 and TRBJ1-4, with 7 bases matching TRBD1. Germline V gene data show CDR1 as ENHRY and CDR2 as SYGVKD. Trimming cost V 2 bases and J 14 bases; bases outside gene matches: 8. This CDR3 spans 13 amino acids. The CDR3 sequence is CAISETLQGILFF. The DNA of the CDR3 is TGTGCCATCAGTGAGACCTTACAGGGGATTCTGTTTTTT.

This clonotype was counted at least ten times. The chain employs TRBV20-1 and TRBJ2-3; no reliable D call. V was pared by 4 bases and J by 0 bases, with 17 bases between. The CDR3 loop spans 16 amino acids. Per germline, CDR1 DFQATT and CDR2 SNEGSKA (reference sequence). The CDR3 reads CSAISFEKASTDTQYF. DNA for the CDR3: TGCAGTGCTATCTCGTTTGAGAAGGCGAGCACAGATACGCAGTATTTT.

Ten or more counts support this clonotype. The chain uses TRBV12-3 or TRBV12-4 and TRBJ1-1; D is uncertain. Trimming pared 5 bases from V and 5 bases from J, leaving 15 bases between. CDR3 size: 14 residues. The CDR3 region has the DNA TGTGCCAGCAGTCCCTGGGAGGGCGCGACTGAAGCTTTCTTT. It is translated as CASSPWEGATEAFF.

The chain joins TRBV6-2 or TRBV6-3 to TRBJ2-1, with 10 bases matching TRBD2. Germline trimming cut 7 bases from V and 1 base from J; bases unmatched to any gene: 4. This CDR3 is 15 amino acids long. Per the germline V gene, CDR1 is MNHEY and CDR2 is SVGEGT. The chain's CDR3 is CASTGLALSYNEQFF. DNA of the CDR3: TGTGCCAGCACGGGACTAGCGCTATCCTACAATGAGCAGTTCTTC.

Ten or more counts support this clonotype. The chain is built from TRBV5-1 and TRBJ2-3; D remains ambiguous. Germline CDR1 is SGHRS and CDR2 is YFSETQ. The CDR3 has 14 amino acids. Trimming removed 1 base at V and 2 bases at J, with 8 bases between. The CDR3 spells CASSLPRTTDTQYF. CDR3 DNA: TGCGCCAGCAGCTTGCCCAGAACCACAGATACGCAGTATTTT.

This clonotype was observed many times. The V and J genes are TRBV12-3 or TRBV12-4 and TRBJ1-6; possible D gene TRBD1, 5 bases. The length of the CDR3 is 13 residues. V was cut by 6 bases and J by 8 bases, with 11 bases left in between. This chain's CDR3 is CASRQGGDSPLHF. As DNA, the CDR3 is TGTGCCAGCAGGCAGGGAGGGGATTCACCCCTCCACTTT.

This clonotype was counted ten times or more. The chain employs TRBV12-3 or TRBV12-4 and TRBJ2-7; the match to TRBD1 covers 7 bases. Unmatched junction bases numbered 7, after V lost 2 bases and J lost 3 bases. CDR3 size: 15 residues. This chain's CDR3 is CASSLSGTARYEQYF. The CDR3 coding sequence is TGTGCCAGCAGTTTATCCGGGACAGCGCGCTACGAGCAGTACTTC.

This clonotype was counted ten times or more. V and J are TRBV20-1 and TRBJ1-2, with D perhaps matching TRBD1 (6 bases). Germline CDR1 and CDR2: DFQATT and SNEGSKA (reference sequence). This CDR3 is 12 amino acids long. V lost 5 bases, J lost 2 bases, and 9 bases lay in between. The CDR3: CSAVQGNYGYTF. For the CDR3, the DNA is TGCAGTGCTGTACAGGGCAACTATGGCTACACCTTC.

The rearrangement joins TRBV29-1 to TRBJ2-5; D tentatively fits TRBD1 or TRBD2 (5 bases each). Trimming took 7 bases from V and 2 from J, leaving 17 bases between them. This CDR3 region has 14 residues. Germline V gene data show CDR1 as SQVTM and CDR2 as ANQGSEA. The CDR3 DNA is TGCAGCGGGGGGTCCCTAGGACCACAAGAGACCCAGTACTTC. Protein sequence: CSGGSLGPQETQYF. The complete variable domain, with remaining parts taken from reference TRBV29-1 and TRBJ2-5, reads SAVISQKPSRDICQRGTSLTIQCQVDSQVTMMFWYRQQPGQSLTLIATANQGSEATYESGFVIDKFPISRPNLTFSTLTVSNMSPEDSSIYLCSGGSLGPQETQYFGPGTRLLVL.

This clonotype was detected a few times. This chain links TRBV2 with TRBJ1-5, with 8 bases aligning to TRBD1. The germline CDR1 and CDR2 sequences are SNHLY and FYNNEI. The CDR3 covers 14 residues. The V and J ends lost 8 bases and 7 bases, in that order; junction bases with no gene match: 10. In nucleotides, the CDR3 is TGTGCCAGCGAACCACAGGGGGGACGGCAGCCCCAGCATTTT. Translation: CASEPQGGRQPQHF.

The sample holds many counts of this clonotype. The chain combines TRBV4-1 with TRBJ2-7, with D tentatively TRBD1 (5 bases). Germline V gene lookup returns CDR1 MGHRA and CDR2 YSYEKL. Trimming cost V 1 base and J 2 bases, with 12 bases left between them. This CDR3 contains 15 residues. CDR3 region: CASSQVENRPYEQYF. The CDR3 nucleotides read TGCGCCAGCAGCCAAGTCGAAAACAGGCCCTACGAGCAGTACTTC.

This clonotype has a count of ten or more. The J gene is TRBJ1-5, the V gene TRBV5-1, with D unresolved. Germline CDR1 reads SGHRS; CDR2 reads YFSETQ. This CDR3 region has 14 residues. V lost 3 bases to trimming and J lost 3 bases, with 10 bases between them. The DNA of the CDR3 is TGCGCCAGCAGCTCGTCCGGGCCCAATCAGCCCCAGCATTTT. Its protein product is CASSSSGPNQPQHF.

The rearrangement links TRBV18 to TRBJ2-4, with 9 bases lining up with TRBD1. CDR1 and CDR2 from the germline V gene are KGHSH and LQKENI. CDR3 length: 14 amino acids. V lost 4 bases and J lost 7; bases outside the gene matches: 5. CDR3 in amino acids: CASSQRTGVNIQYF. DNA for the CDR3: TGTGCCAGCTCACAAAGGACAGGGGTGAACATTCAGTACTTC.

Many counts were recorded for this clonotype. The gene calls are TRBV10-3 and TRBJ2-1, with 9 bases aligning to TRBD1. This CDR3 contains 14 residues. The germline CDR1 and CDR2 sequences are ENHRY and SYGVKD. Trimming removed 6 bases from V and 5 bases from J; junction bases left unmatched: 5. This chain's CDR3 is CAIRGTGKDNEQFF. The CDR3 bases are TGTGCCATCAGGGGGACAGGGAAGGACAATGAGCAGTTCTTC.

This clonotype was counted a few times. The rearrangement links TRBV27 to TRBJ1-5; TRBD1 is a possible D gene (5 bases). The ends were cut back, 5 bases at V and 4 bases at J, with 15 bases in the middle. Germline V gene data show CDR1 as MNHEY and CDR2 as SMNVEV (reference sequence). The CDR3 spans 15 residues. DNA for the CDR3: TGTGCCAGCAGTCTCCGGGGGGTAGGGAATCAGCCCCAGCATTTT. Its protein product is CASSLRGVGNQPQHF.